This T cell receptor beta chain originates from a study of blood T cells in healthy people across ages. Roughly 10 milliliters was the volume of peripheral blood drawn from each donor. Regarding this clonotype: Since a much larger clone is just one base distant, this may be a read error.

Trimming cost V 5 bases and J 8 bases, with 13 bases left between them. The CDR3 spans 13 residues. The use of a sample-barcoded 5' primer and a J-beta primer mix characterized a second PCR of about 7 to 12 cycles. Sequencing of every sample gave 3 million or more CDR3-containing paired-end reads. TCRdb itself ran the 5' RACE reads through MiXCR, one entry per CDR3 protein. This repertoire shows 1.5 million to 2 million distinct CDR3 sequences, about 31% found once; its top ten account for roughly 12%. This chain links TRBV12-3 or TRBV12-4 with TRBJ2-1; no clear D gene. Sequencing input: blood. This receptor was identified in a woman in her 30s in good health. The CDR3 DNA follows: TGTGCCAGCAGTCGTAGACGCGACCATGAGCAGTTCTTC. As protein: CASSRRRDHEQFF.